This T cell receptor (beta chain) was captured in a study of CD8 T cells in Susac syndrome. V dropped 9 bases and J dropped 10 bases, with 21 bases sitting between them. The CDR3 is 13 residues long. Looked up from germline, CDR1 is SNHLY and CDR2 is FYNNEI. From blood CD8+ and CD4+ T cells, TCR beta sequences were generated. The individuals used as controls were healthy donors who had been matched for both age and sex. Bulk CD8+ and CD4+ cells came from magnetic negative isolation; CD8+ TEMRA by FACS. It was with random hexamers that 0.5 to 1 ug RNA was reverse transcribed. One entry per CDR3 protein results from TCRdb running MiXCR on the immunoSEQ multiplex PCR reads. The sample holds about 160,000 distinct CDR3 sequences; about 93% are singletons and the top ten take 0.13%.

This receptor was identified in a human donor in good health. The chain employs TRBV2 and TRBJ1-1, with D possibly matching TRBD1 (5 bases). The material sequenced was CD4+ T cells from PBMCs. The CDR3 loop reads CASSGFQGLGAFF. CDR3 nucleotide sequence: TGTGCCAGTTCTGGATTTCAGGGACTGGGAGCTTTCTTT.